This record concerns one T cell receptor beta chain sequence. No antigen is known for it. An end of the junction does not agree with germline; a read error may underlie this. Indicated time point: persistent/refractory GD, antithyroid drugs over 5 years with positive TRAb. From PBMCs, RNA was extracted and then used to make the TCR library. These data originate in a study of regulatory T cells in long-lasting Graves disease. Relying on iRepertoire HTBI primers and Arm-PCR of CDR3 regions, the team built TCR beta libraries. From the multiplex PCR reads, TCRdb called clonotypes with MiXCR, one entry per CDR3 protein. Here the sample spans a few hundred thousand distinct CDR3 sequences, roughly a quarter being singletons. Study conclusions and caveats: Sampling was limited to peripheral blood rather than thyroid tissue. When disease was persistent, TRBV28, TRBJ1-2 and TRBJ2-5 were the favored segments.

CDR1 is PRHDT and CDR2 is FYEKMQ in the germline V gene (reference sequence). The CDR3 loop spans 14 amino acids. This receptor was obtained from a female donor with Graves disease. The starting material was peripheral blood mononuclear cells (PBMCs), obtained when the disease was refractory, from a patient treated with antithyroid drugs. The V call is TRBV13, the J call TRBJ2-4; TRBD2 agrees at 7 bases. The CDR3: CASSLQTSRPHLDF. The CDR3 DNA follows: TGTGCCAGCAGCTTACAGACTAGCCGACCACATCTCGACTTC.